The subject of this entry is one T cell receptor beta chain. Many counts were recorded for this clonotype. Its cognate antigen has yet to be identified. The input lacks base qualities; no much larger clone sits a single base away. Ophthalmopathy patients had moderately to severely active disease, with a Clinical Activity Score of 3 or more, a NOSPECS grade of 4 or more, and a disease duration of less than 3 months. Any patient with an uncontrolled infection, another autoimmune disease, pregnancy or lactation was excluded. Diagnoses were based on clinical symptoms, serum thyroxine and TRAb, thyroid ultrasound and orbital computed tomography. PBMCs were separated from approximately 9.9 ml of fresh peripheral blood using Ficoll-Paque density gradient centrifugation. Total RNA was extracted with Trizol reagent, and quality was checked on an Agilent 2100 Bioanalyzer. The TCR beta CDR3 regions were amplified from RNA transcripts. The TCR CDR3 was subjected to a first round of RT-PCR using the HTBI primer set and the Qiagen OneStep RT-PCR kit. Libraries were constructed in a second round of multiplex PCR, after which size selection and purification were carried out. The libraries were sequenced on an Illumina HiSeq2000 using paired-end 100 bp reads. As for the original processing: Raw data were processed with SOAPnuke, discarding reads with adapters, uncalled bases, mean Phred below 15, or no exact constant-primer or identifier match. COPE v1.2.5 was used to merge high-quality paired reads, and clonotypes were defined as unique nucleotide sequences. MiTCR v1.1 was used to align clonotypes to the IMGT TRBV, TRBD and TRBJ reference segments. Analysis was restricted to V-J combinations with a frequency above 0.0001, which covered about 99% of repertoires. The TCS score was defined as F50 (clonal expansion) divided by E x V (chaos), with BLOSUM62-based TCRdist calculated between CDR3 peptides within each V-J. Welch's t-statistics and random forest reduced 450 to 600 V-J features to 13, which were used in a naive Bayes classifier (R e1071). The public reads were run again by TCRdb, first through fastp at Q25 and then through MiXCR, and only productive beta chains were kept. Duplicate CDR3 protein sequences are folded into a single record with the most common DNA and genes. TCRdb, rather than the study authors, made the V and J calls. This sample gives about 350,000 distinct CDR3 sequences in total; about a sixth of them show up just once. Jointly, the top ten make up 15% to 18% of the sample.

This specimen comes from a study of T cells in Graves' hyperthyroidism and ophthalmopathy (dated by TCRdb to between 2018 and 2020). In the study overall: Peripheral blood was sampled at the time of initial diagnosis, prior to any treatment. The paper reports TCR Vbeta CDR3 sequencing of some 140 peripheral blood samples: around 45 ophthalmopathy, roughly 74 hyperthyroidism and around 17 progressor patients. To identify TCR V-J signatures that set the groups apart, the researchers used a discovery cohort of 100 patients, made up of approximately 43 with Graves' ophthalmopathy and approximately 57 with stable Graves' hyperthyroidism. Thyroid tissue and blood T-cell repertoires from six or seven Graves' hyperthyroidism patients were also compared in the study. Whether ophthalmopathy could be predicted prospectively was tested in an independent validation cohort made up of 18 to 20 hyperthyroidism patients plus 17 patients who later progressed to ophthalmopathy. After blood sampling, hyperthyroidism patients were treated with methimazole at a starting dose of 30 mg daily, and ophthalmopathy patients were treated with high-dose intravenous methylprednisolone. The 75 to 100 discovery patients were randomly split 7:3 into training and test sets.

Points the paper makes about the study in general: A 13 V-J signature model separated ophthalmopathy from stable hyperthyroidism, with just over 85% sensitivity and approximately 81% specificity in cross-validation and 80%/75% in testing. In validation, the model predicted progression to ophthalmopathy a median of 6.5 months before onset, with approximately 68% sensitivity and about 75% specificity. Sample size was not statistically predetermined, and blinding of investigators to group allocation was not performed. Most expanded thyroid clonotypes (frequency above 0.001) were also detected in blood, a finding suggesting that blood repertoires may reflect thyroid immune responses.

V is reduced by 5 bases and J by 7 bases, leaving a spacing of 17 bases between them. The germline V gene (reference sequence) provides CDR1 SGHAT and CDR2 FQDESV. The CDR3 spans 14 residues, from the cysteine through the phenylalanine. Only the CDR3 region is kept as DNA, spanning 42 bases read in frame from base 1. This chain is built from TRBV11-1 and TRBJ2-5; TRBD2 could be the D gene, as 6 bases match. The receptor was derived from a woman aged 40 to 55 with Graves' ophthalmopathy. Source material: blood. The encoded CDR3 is CASSAGRSEGTQYF. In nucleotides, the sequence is TGTGCCAGCAGCGCGGGACGCTCCGAGGGGACCCAGTACTTC.